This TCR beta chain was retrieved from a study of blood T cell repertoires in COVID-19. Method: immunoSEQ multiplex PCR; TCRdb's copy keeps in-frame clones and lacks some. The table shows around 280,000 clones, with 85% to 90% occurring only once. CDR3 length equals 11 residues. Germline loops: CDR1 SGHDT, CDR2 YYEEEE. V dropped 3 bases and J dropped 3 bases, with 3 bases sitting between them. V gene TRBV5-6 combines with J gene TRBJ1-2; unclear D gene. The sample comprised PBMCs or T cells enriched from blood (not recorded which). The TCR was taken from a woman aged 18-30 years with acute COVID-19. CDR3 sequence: CASSSYYGYTF. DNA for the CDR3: TGTGCCAGCAGCTCCTACTATGGCTACACCTTC.